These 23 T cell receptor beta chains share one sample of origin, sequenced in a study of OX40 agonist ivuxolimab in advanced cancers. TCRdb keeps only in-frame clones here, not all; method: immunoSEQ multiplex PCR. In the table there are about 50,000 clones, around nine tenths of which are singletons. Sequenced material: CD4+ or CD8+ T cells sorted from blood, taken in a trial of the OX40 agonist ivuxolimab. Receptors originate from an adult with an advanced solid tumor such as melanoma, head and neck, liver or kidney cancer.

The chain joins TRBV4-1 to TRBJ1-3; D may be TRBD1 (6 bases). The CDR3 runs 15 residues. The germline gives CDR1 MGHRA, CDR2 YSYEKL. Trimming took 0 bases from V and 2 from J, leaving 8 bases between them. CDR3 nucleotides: TGCGCCAGCAGCCAAGATAACAGGGCTGGAAACACCATATATTTT. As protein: CASSQDNRAGNTIYF.

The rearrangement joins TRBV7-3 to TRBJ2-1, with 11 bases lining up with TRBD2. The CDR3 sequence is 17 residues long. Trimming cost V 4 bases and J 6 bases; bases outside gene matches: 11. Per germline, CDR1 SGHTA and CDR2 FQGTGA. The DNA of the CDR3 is TGTGCCAGCAGCTGGGGACTAGCGGAACCCCACGGCAATGAGCAGTTCTTC. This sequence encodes CASSWGLAEPHGNEQFF.

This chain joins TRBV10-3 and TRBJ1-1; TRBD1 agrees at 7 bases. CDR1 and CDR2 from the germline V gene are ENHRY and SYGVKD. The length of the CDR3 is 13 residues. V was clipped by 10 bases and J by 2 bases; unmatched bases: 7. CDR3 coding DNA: TGTGCCACTACCCGACAGGGTAACACTGAAGCTTTCTTT. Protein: CATTRQGNTEAFF.

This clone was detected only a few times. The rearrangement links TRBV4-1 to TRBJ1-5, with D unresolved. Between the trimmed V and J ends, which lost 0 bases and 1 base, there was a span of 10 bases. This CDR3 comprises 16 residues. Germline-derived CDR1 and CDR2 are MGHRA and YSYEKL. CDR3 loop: CASSQELGASNQPQHF. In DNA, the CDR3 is TGCGCCAGCAGCCAAGAACTTGGTGCGAGCAATCAGCCCCAGCATTTT.

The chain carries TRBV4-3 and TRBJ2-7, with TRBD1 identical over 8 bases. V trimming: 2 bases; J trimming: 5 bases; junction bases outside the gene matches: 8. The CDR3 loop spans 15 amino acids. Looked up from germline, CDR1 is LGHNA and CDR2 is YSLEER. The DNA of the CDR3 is TGCGCCAGCAGCCAAAACCTAGGACAGGGCCACGAGCAGTACTTC. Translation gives CASSQNLGQGHEQYF.

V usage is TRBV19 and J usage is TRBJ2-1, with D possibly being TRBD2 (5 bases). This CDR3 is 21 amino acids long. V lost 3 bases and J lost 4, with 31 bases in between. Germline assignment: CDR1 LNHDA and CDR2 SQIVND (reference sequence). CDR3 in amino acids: CASSILSDGEWTGKGYNEQFF. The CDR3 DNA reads TGTGCCAGTAGTATTTTATCGGACGGGGAATGGACTGGGAAAGGGTACAATGAGCAGTTCTTC.

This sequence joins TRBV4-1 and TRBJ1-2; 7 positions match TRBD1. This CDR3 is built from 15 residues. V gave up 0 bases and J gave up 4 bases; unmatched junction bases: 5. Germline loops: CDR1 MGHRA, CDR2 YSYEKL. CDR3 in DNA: TGCGCCAGCAGCCAAGATAACAGGGGAGGCTATGGCTACACCTTC. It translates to CASSQDNRGGYGYTF.

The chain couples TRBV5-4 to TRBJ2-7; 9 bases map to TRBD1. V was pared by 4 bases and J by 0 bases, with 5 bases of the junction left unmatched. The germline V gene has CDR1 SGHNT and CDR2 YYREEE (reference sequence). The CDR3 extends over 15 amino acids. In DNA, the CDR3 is TGTGCCAGCAGCCCGGACAGGGGACCCTCCTACGAGCAGTACGTC. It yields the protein CASSPDRGPSYEQYV.

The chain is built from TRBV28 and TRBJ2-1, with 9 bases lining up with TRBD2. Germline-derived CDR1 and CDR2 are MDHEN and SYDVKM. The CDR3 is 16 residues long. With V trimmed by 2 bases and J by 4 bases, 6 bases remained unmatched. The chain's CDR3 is CASSLSSSGMYNEQFF. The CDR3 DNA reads TGTGCCAGCAGTTTAAGCTCTAGCGGGATGTACAATGAGCAGTTCTTC.

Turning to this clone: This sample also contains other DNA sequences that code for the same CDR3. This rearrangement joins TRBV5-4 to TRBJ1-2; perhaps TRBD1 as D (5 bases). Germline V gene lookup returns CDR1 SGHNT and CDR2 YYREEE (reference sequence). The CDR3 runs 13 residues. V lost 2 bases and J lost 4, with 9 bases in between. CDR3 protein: CASSFRGGYGYTF. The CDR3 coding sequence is TGTGCCAGCAGCTTTCGTGGGGGCTATGGCTACACCTTC. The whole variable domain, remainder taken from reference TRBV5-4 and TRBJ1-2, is ETGVTQSPTHLIKTRGQQVTLRCSSQSGHNTVSWYQQALGQGPQFIFQYYREEENGRGNFPPRFSGLQFPNYSSELNVNALELDDSALYLCASSFRGGYGYTFGSGTRLTVV.

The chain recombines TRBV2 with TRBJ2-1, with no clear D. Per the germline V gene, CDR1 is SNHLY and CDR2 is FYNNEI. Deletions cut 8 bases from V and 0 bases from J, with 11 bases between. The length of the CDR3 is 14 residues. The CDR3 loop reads CASADEYSYNEQFF. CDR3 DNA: TGTGCCAGCGCCGACGAATACTCCTACAATGAGCAGTTCTTC. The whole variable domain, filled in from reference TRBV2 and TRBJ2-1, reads EPEVTQTPSHQVTQMGQEVILRCVPISNHLYFYWYRQILGQKVEFLVSFYNNEISEKSEIFDDQFSVERPDGSNFTLKIRSTKLEDSAMYFCASADEYSYNEQFFGPGTRLTVL.

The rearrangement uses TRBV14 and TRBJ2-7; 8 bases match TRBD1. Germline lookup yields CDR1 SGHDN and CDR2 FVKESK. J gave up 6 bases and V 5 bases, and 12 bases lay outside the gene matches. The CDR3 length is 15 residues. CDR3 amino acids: CASSKQRTGFPEQYF. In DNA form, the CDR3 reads TGTGCCAGCAGCAAACAAAGGACAGGGTTCCCCGAGCAGTACTTC.

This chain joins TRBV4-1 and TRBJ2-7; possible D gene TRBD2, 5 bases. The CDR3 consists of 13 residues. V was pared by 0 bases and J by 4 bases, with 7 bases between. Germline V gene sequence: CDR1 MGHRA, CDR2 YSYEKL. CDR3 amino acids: CASSQDWEYEQYF. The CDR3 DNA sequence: TGCGCCAGCAGCCAAGATTGGGAGTACGAGCAGTACTTC.

The CDR3 sequence: CASSNRVTYEQYF. CDR3 DNA sequence: TGTGCCAGCAGCAACAGGGTAACCTACGAGCAGTACTTC. The chain employs TRBV5-8 and TRBJ2-7; D might be TRBD1 (6 bases). The germline V gene encodes CDR1 SGHTS and CDR2 YDEGEE. The CDR3 consists of 13 residues. V lost 4 bases to trimming and J lost 2 bases, with 10 bases between them.

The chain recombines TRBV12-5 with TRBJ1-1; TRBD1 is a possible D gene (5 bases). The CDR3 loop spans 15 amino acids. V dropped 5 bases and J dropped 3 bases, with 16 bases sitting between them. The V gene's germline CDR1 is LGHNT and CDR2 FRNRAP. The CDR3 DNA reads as TGTGCTAGTGGTCTATCCTTGGGGGGGGACACTGAAGCTTTCTTT. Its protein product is CASGLSLGGDTEAFF.

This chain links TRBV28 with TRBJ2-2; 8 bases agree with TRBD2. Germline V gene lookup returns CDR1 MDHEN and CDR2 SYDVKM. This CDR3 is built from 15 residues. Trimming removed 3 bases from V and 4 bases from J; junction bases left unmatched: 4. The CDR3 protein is CASSLLAGPTGELFF. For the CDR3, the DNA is TGTGCCAGCAGTTTGTTAGCGGGACCCACCGGGGAGCTGTTTTTT.

The CDR3 nucleotides read TGTGCCAGCAGTTACGGCCCGGGGGGCTATGGCTACACCTTC. Residues: CASSYGPGGYGYTF. The V and J genes are TRBV6-5 and TRBJ1-2, with TRBD1 as a possible D gene (5 bases). The CDR3 consists of 14 residues. Germline CDR1 reads MNHEY; CDR2 reads SVGAGI. Trimming shortened V by 2 bases and J by 4 bases, and 11 bases separated the two germline ends.

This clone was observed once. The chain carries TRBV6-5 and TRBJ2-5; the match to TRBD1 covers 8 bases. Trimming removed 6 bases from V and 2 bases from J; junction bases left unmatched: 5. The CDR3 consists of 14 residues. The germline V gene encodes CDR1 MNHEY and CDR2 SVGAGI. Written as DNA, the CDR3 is TGTGCCAGCAGGCCCGGGACAGGTCAAGAGACCCAGTACTTC. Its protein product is CASRPGTGQETQYF.

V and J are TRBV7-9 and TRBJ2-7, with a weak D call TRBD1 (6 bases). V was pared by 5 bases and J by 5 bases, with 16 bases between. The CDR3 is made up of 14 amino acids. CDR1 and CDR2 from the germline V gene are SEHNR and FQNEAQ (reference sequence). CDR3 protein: CASSTHRVVDEQYF. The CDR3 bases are TGTGCCAGCAGCACTCACAGGGTCGTGGACGAGCAGTACTTC.

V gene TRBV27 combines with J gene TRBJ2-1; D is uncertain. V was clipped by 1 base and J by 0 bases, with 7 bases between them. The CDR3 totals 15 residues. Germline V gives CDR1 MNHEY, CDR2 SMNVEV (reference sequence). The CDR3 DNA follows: TGTGCCAGCAGTTTATTCGGCAACTCCTACAATGAGCAGTTCTTC. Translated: CASSLFGNSYNEQFF.

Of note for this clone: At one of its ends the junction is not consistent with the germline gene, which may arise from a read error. The chain's CDR3 is CASSLTGTSGRGDTGELFF. CDR3 coding DNA: TGTGCCAGCAGCCTAACCGGGACTAGCGGGAGAGGGGACACCGGGGAGCTGTTTTTT. This chain connects TRBV7-3 to TRBJ2-2, with 14 bases fitting TRBD2. The CDR3 is 19 residues long. CDR1 and CDR2 from the germline V gene are SGHTA and FQGTGA.

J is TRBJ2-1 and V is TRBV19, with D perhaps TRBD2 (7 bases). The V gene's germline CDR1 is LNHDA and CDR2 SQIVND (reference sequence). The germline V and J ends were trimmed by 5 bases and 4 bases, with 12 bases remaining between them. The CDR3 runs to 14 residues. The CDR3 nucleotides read TGTGCCAGTAGTTGGGGGGGCTCTTACAATGAGCAGTTCTTC. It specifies CASSWGGSYNEQFF.

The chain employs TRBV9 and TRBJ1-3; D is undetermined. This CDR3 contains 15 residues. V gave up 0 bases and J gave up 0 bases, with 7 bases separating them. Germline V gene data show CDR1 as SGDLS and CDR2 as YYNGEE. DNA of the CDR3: TGTGCCAGCAGCGTAGACATGAGCTCTGGAAACACCATATATTTT. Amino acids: CASSVDMSSGNTIYF.